The 12 T cell receptor beta chains in this list originate from one sample, sequenced in a study of OX40 agonist ivuxolimab in advanced cancers. The library was produced with the immunoSEQ multiplex PCR assay. TCRdb mirrors the immuneACCESS table, restricted to in-frame sequences. Some clones are absent from its copies; in checked studies, under half trace to an unresolved V gene, and the reason for the others is unknown. Counted in this sample were approximately 69,000 clones; about 86% of them appeared once. Around 2.7% of the sample lies in the top ten. Here the sequenced sample was CD4+ or CD8+ T cells sorted from blood, taken in a trial of the OX40 agonist ivuxolimab. The receptors were sampled from an adult with an advanced solid tumor such as melanoma, head and neck, liver or kidney cancer.

This clone was seen just once. The chain combines TRBV19 with TRBJ1-5; TRBD1 matches at 11 bases. CDR1 and CDR2 from the germline V gene are LNHDA and SQIVND (reference sequence). This CDR3 has 16 amino acids. V was clipped by 6 bases and J by 3 bases; unmatched bases: 7. CDR3 protein: CASRSQDRGLNQPQHF. Written as DNA, the CDR3 is TGTGCCAGTAGATCCCAGGACAGGGGGCTCAATCAGCCCCAGCATTTT.

The chain links TRBV2 to TRBJ1-1; D gene ambiguous. CDR1 and CDR2 (germline): SNHLY, FYNNEI. The CDR3 runs 13 residues. V dropped 4 bases and J dropped 4 bases, with 10 bases sitting between them. CDR3 in amino acids: CASSADMSTEAFF. CDR3 in DNA: TGTGCCAGCAGTGCCGACATGTCCACTGAAGCTTTCTTT.

The chain uses TRBV6-4 and TRBJ2-2, with D hard to call. Trimming shortened V by 3 bases and J by 1 base, and 6 bases separated the two germline ends. The CDR3 loop spans 14 amino acids. The germline CDR1 and CDR2 sequences are MRHNA and SNTAGT. The CDR3, as DNA: TGTGCCAGCAGTGATTCTTGGAACACCGGGGAGCTGTTTTTT. It codes for CASSDSWNTGELFF.

The chain employs TRBV27 and TRBJ2-5; 7 bases map to TRBD2. Germline V gene data show CDR1 as MNHEY and CDR2 as SMNVEV (reference sequence). The junction had 5 bases not matched to a gene; V was cut back by 7 bases and J by 0 bases. The CDR3 loop spans 14 amino acids. The CDR3 DNA reads as TGTGCCAGCAAGGTCGGGGGGAACCAAGAGACCCAGTACTTC. It is translated as CASKVGGNQETQYF.

V and J are TRBV1 and TRBJ2-7; the table calls TRBD2, which could not be checked here. TRBV1 is an annotated pseudogene. The CDR3 contains 13 residues. CDR3 coding DNA: TGCACCAGCAGCGGCAGTCTAGGATACGAGCAGTACTTC. This gives the protein CTSSGSLGYEQYF.

The V and J genes are TRBV7-2 and TRBJ1-5; 8 bases agree with TRBD1. Germline CDR1 is SGHTA and CDR2 is FQGNSA. The trim removed 5 bases at V and 2 bases at J, leaving 2 bases unmatched. The CDR3 is made up of 14 amino acids. The CDR3 DNA follows: TGTGCCAGCAGCCCACAGGGGGGCAATCAGCCCCAGCATTTT. It is translated as CASSPQGGNQPQHF.

This chain uses TRBV4-2 with TRBJ2-2; 9 bases agree with TRBD2. From germline, CDR1 is LGHNA and CDR2 YNFKEQ. The CDR3 runs to 20 residues. Trimming at V came to 4 bases and at J to 3 bases, leaving 18 bases not matched to a gene. CDR3 protein: CASSLGRVGREGSYTGELFF. CDR3 DNA: TGTGCCAGCAGCCTCGGCCGTGTTGGGCGGGAGGGGTCGTACACCGGGGAGCTGTTTTTT.

The gene calls are TRBV19 and TRBJ2-3; 7 bases fit TRBD2. This CDR3 has 16 amino acids. The trim removed 2 bases at V and 6 bases at J, leaving 11 bases unmatched. The germline V gene has CDR1 LNHDA and CDR2 SQIVND (reference sequence). CDR3 nucleotide sequence: TGTGCCAGTAGTATAAGGACTAGAGGGGTCCAGGATACGCAGTATTTT. This encodes CASSIRTRGVQDTQYF.

The V gene is TRBV2, the J gene TRBJ2-7; 7 nucleotides align to TRBD1. This CDR3 is built from 15 residues. Trimming cost V 7 bases and J 0 bases; bases outside gene matches: 9. Looked up from germline, CDR1 is SNHLY and CDR2 is FYNNEI. The DNA of the CDR3 is TGTGCCAGCACTCCGACAGGGAGAAGCTCCTACGAGCAGTACTTC. It specifies CASTPTGRSSYEQYF.

The rearrangement links TRBV4-1 to TRBJ1-4, with no clear D. This CDR3 has 12 amino acids. Germline V CDR1 and CDR2: MGHRA, YSYEKL. With 5 bases removed from V and 8 bases from J, the gap between germline ends came to 9 bases. CDR3: CASSYAGEKLFF. CDR3 in DNA: TGCGCCAGCAGCTATGCGGGGGAAAAACTGTTTTTT.

The chain carries TRBV6-5 and TRBJ2-5, with 7 bases aligning to TRBD1. V shed 4 bases and J 3 bases; nucleotides not matched to a gene: 5. This CDR3 has 14 residues. Germline-derived CDR1 and CDR2 are MNHEY and SVGAGI. CDR3 sequence: CASSSGTAKETQYF. CDR3 in DNA: TGTGCCAGCAGTTCCGGGACAGCCAAAGAGACCCAGTACTTC.

The CDR3 DNA sequence: TGCGCCAGCAGCTTGGACAGGGGTGATTATGGCTACACCTTC. Residues: CASSLDRGDYGYTF. V usage is TRBV5-1 and J usage is TRBJ1-2, with 7 bases aligning to TRBD1. The CDR3 has 14 amino acids. The germline CDR1 and CDR2 sequences are SGHRS and YFSETQ. The V segment lost 0 bases and the J segment 5 bases; nucleotides outside the gene matches: 4.